The 16 T cell receptor beta chains given below trace back to one sample, sequenced in a study of blood T cells in healthy people across ages (dated by TCRdb to 2013 to 2016). The library was obtained by 5' RACE. The run used an Illumina HiSeq 2500. The second PCR ran for roughly 7 to 12 cycles and used a J-beta primer mix along with a sample-barcoded 5' primer. TCRdb redid the processing of the public reads, applying fastp at Q25 and MiXCR, and retained in-frame beta chains. Under each unique CDR3 protein, matching rows form one entry showing the most common genes and DNA. Present in this sample are approximately 680,000 distinct CDR3 sequences, less than 40% of which were seen just once. Approximately 15% of the sample goes to the ten largest clones. Sequenced: blood. The origin of the receptors is a woman of 80 years or more in good health. Donor details come from another sample of the same person, matched by shared clones.

The chain joins TRBV6-1 to TRBJ2-1, with D uncertain. The V gene's germline CDR1 is MNHNS and CDR2 SASEGT. V lost 2 bases, J lost 5 bases, and 7 bases lay in between. CDR3 length equals 13 residues. The CDR3 is CASSEFPDNEQFF. The CDR3 region has the DNA TGTGCCAGCAGTGAATTCCCGGACAATGAGCAGTTCTTC.

This clonotype was counted between two and nine times. This chain joins TRBV9 and TRBJ2-7; D is unresolved. Per the germline V gene, CDR1 is SGDLS and CDR2 is YYNGEE. The CDR3 length is 15 residues. Trimming removed 4 bases from V and 3 bases from J, with 17 bases in between. The CDR3 sequence: CASSLLSGPLYEQYF. The CDR3 bases are TGTGCCAGCAGCTTATTATCCGGGCCGCTCTACGAGCAGTACTTC.

This clonotype was seen ten or more times. This CDR3 is CSAGGQPQKEKLFF. CDR3 nucleotides: TGCAGTGCTGGGGGGCAGCCCCAGAAGGAAAAACTGTTTTTT. The rearrangement links TRBV20-1 to TRBJ1-4; D is perhaps TRBD1 (6 bases). The germline CDR1 and CDR2 sequences are DFQATT and SNEGSKA (reference sequence). Trimming took 5 bases from V and 8 from J, leaving 18 bases between them. This CDR3 is 14 amino acids long.

Remarks on this clonotype: A much larger clone differs from this one at a single base, so this may be a read error. This chain connects TRBV27 to TRBJ2-5, with 9 positions matching TRBD2. The J call may be mistaken, given a closer DNA end match to TRBJ2-1. CDR1 is MNHEY, CDR2 SMNVEV, per germline (reference sequence). This CDR3 comprises 18 residues. The CDR3 DNA reads as TGTGCCAGCAGTTTCCGATCGACTAGCGGACGATACCAAGAGACCCAGTTCTTC. Translation: CASSFRSTSGRYQETQFF.

The sample holds a few counts of this clonotype. The V gene is TRBV5-1, the J gene TRBJ1-2; perhaps TRBD1 as D (5 bases). V lost 4 bases, J lost 5 bases, and 9 bases lay in between. CDR3 size: 12 residues. The germline gives CDR1 SGHRS, CDR2 YFSETQ. CDR3 region: CASSTGEYGYTF. The DNA for the CDR3 is TGCGCCAGCAGCACAGGTGAATATGGCTACACCTTC.

This clonotype was counted once. At one end the junction does not follow the germline gene, possibly because of a read error. The chain recombines TRBV7-2 with TRBJ2-2; 8 bases align to TRBD1. The CDR3 spans 15 residues. The germline V gene has CDR1 SGHTA and CDR2 FQGNSA. The CDR3 coding sequence is TGTGTCAGCAGCCCGGGGACAGGCTTCACCGGGGAGCTGTTTTTT. It yields the protein CVSSPGTGFTGELFF.

The rearrangement joins TRBV5-1 to TRBJ2-7, with 9 bases matching TRBD1. CDR3 size: 16 residues. With 2 bases clipped from V and 2 bases from J, the junction kept 8 bases outside the gene matches. Looked up from germline, CDR1 is SGHRS and CDR2 is YFSETQ. CDR3 coding DNA: TGCGCCAGCAGCTTTGCGGACAGGGGATTTGCCTACGAGCAGTACTTC. Translating gives CASSFADRGFAYEQYF.

This clonotype came up a few times. The DNA for the CDR3 is TGTGCCAGCGGGCCCCGAGGGGGTGTCAGCAATCAGCCCCAGCATTTT. It codes for CASGPRGGVSNQPQHF. This chain uses TRBV6-1 with TRBJ1-5; weak D call: TRBD1 (6 bases). The length of the CDR3 is 16 residues. V was shortened by 8 bases and J by 1 base, with 18 bases between the two germline ends. CDR1 is MNHNS, CDR2 SASEGT, per germline.

This clonotype occurred many times. The chain carries TRBV4-1 and TRBJ1-2, with TRBD1 as a possible D gene (6 bases). Trimming took off 4 bases at V and 8 bases at J, with 14 bases between the two ends. The CDR3 has 13 amino acids. Germline V lookup: CDR1 MGHRA, CDR2 YSYEKL. Here the CDR3 DNA reads TGCGCCAGCAGCCGGCGACAGGAAAACGGCTACACCTTC. Its protein is CASSRRQENGYTF.

This clonotype was picked up a small number of times. The chain links TRBV20-1 to TRBJ1-3; maybe TRBD1 (5 bases). V dropped 0 bases and J dropped 0 bases, with 6 bases sitting between them. There are 14 residues in the CDR3. Per the germline V gene, CDR1 is DFQATT and CDR2 is SNEGSKA (reference sequence). CDR3 nucleotide sequence: TGCAGTGCTAGAGACGACAGCTCTGGAAACACCATATATTTT. As protein: CSARDDSSGNTIYF.

The chain recombines TRBV5-1 with TRBJ2-1, with TRBD1 as a possible D gene (6 bases). V was cut by 3 bases and J by 2 bases, with 9 bases left in between. The CDR3 has 14 amino acids. Looked up from germline, CDR1 is SGHRS and CDR2 is YFSETQ. The CDR3 coding sequence is TGCGCCAGCAGCTCAGCAGGGGCCTACAATGAGCAGTTCTTC. It encodes CASSSAGAYNEQFF.

This clonotype was observed at least ten times. The chain combines TRBV7-3 with TRBJ2-1; 9 bases match TRBD2. The J segment lost 5 bases and the V segment lost 1 base, leaving 3 bases of the junction unmatched. Germline assignment: CDR1 SGHTA and CDR2 FQGTGA. CDR3 length: 15 residues. The DNA for the CDR3 is TGTGCCAGCAGCTTAAAACTAGCGGGCAACAATGAGCAGTTCTTC. The encoded protein is CASSLKLAGNNEQFF.

This clonotype was counted between two and nine times. The gene calls are TRBV29-1 and TRBJ2-2, with D unclear. V lost 0 bases, J lost 7 bases, and 0 bases lay in between. Germline V gives CDR1 SQVTM, CDR2 ANQGSEA. The CDR3 consists of 10 residues. The CDR3 loop is CSVEDGELFF. CDR3 nucleotide sequence: TGCAGCGTTGAAGACGGGGAGCTGTTTTTT.

The chain has TRBV6-5 and TRBJ2-7; D ambiguous. V was clipped by 5 bases and J by 5 bases, with 13 bases between them. CDR1 and CDR2 from the germline V gene are MNHEY and SVGAGI. The CDR3 consists of 13 residues. The DNA of the CDR3 is TGTGCCAGCAGTCCAGTGGCCCCGCACGAGCAGTACTTC. Its translation is CASSPVAPHEQYF.

A note on this clonotype: One junction end does not reproduce the germline sequence, and a read error may be involved. The chain joins TRBV7-9 to TRBJ1-4; D unclear. The CDR3 is 14 amino acids. CDR1 is SEHNR, CDR2 FQNEAQ, per germline (reference sequence). The CDR3 sequence is CTSASVWDEEKLFF. CDR3 nucleotides: TGTACCAGCGCATCAGTGTGGGATGAGGAAAAACTGTTTTTT.

As concerns this clonotype: One end of the junction is discordant with germline, which a read error may explain. This chain joins TRBV7-7 and TRBJ2-3; a possible D gene is TRBD2 (7 bases). Germline loops: CDR1 SSHAT, CDR2 FNYEAQ (reference sequence). The CDR3 consists of 15 residues. This CDR3 reads CASSLRGGDTDTRYF. CDR3 DNA sequence: TGTGCTAGCAGCTTAAGGGGGGGGGACACAGATACGCGGTATTTT.